The present TCR beta chain was sequenced within a study of cytomegalovirus exposure and HLA in healthy donors. Findings and limits, study-wide: When the data were analyzed later, several of the most significant clusters appeared to be linked to common viral pathogens. Prediction of most subjects' HLA-A and HLA-B alleles by TCR beta sequences was reportedly accurate. Later analysis associated a missense DCLRE1C variant with TCR beta V- and J-gene trimming.

The study ran its PCR with 60 Vbeta and 13 Jbeta primers. Measured with immunoSEQ multiplex PCR; TCRdb has only the in-frame clones, and not every one. The sample contains approximately 170,000 clones, roughly 79% of which appear only once. This clone was recorded once. Its target is not known. The CDR3 contains 13 residues. Per the germline V gene, CDR1 is SNHLY and CDR2 is FYNNEI. V was pared by 6 bases and J by 6 bases, with 12 bases between. This clonotype was obtained from a man aged 18 to 30 in good health and CMV-seropositive. The chain uses TRBV2 and TRBJ2-1, with a tentative D call TRBD1 (5 bases). Material for sequencing was PBMCs. This CDR3 is CASRGRSGNEQFF. In DNA, the CDR3 is TGTGCCAGCAGGGGGCGATCCGGCAATGAGCAGTTCTTC.